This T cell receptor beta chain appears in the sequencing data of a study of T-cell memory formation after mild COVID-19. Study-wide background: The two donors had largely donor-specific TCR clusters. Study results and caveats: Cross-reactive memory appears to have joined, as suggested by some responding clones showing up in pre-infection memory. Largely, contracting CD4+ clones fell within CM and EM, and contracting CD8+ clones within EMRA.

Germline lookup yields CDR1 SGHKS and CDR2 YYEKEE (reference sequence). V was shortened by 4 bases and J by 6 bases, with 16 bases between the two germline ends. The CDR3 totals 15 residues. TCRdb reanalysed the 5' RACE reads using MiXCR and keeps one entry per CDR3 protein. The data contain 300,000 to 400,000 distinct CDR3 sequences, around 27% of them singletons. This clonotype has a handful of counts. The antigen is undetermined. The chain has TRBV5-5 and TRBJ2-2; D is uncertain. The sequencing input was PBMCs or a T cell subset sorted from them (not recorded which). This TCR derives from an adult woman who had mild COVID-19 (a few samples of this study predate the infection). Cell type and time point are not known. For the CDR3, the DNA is TGTGCCAGCAGCCAACAACCGGATTGGGCCGGGGAGCTGTTTTTT. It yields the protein CASSQQPDWAGELFF. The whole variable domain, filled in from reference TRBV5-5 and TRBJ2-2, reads DAGVTQSPTHLIKTRGQQVTLRCSPISGHKSVSWYQQVLGQGPQFIFQYYEKEERGRGNFPDRFSARQFPNYSSELNVNALLLGDSALYLCASSQQPDWAGELFFGEGSRLTVL.